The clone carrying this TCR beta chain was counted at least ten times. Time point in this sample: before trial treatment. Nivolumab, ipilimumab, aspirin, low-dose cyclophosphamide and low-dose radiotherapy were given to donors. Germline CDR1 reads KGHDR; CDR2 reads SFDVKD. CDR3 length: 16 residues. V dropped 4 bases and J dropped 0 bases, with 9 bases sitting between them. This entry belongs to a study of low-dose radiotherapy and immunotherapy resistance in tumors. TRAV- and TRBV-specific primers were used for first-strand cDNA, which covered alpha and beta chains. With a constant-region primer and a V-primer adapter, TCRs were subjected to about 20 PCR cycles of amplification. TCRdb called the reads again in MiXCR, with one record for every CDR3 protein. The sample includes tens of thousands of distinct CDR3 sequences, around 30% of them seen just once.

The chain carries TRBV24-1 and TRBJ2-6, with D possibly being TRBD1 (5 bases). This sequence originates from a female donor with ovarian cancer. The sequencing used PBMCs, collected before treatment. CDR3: CATSDPGISGANVLTF. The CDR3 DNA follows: TGTGCCACCAGTGACCCAGGGATCTCTGGGGCCAACGTCCTGACTTTC.